This entry lists 17 T cell receptor beta chains sequenced from one sample in a study of human T cells and chemical hapten exposure. TCRdb reprocessed the RACE reads with MiXCR, giving one entry per CDR3 protein. The table records roughly 49,000 distinct CDR3 sequences, 4.3% of them present only once. Indicated time point: healthy volunteer bleed at 2 weeks. Total RNA extraction was carried out from unfractionated whole blood. Specimen: whole blood. These receptors were taken from a female donor in good health. Some clones in this sample may be carry-over from other donors' samples.

This clonotype was picked up many times. The chain recombines TRBV10-3 with TRBJ2-7; the D call may be TRBD1 or TRBD2 (5 bases each). Germline CDR1 and CDR2: ENHRY and SYGVKD. The CDR3 has 12 amino acids. V was shortened by 7 bases and J by 5 bases, with 12 bases between the two germline ends. The CDR3: CAINTGLDEQYF. The CDR3 nucleotides are TGTGCCATCAACACGGGGCTCGACGAGCAGTACTTC.

This clonotype was counted at least ten times. V gene TRBV20-1 combines with J gene TRBJ2-3; TRBD2 aligns across 9 bases. Germline CDR1 DFQATT, CDR2 SNEGSKA (reference sequence). The CDR3 runs 15 residues. V shed 2 bases, J shed 4 bases, and the junction held 7 bases outside the gene matches. The CDR3 DNA follows: TGCAGTGCTAGACCTCCCCTAGCGGGGTCAGATACGCAGTATTTT. The encoded protein is CSARPPLAGSDTQYF.

In this sample, this clonotype turned up many times. The V gene is TRBV5-4, the J gene TRBJ2-2; no firm D call. CDR1 and CDR2 from the germline V gene are SGHNT and YYREEE (reference sequence). The CDR3 is 11 amino acids. Trimming removed 2 bases from V and 6 bases from J, with 2 bases in between. CDR3 protein: CASSFPGELFF. The CDR3 DNA follows: TGTGCCAGCAGCTTCCCCGGGGAGCTGTTTTTT.

This clonotype was observed many times. V usage is TRBV6-1 and J usage is TRBJ2-1; TRBD2 agrees at 8 bases. Germline V gives CDR1 MNHNS, CDR2 SASEGT. The length of the CDR3 is 15 residues. With V trimmed by 6 bases and J by 4 bases, 8 bases remained unmatched. The CDR3 loop reads CASSAGLAQYNEQFF. CDR3 in DNA: TGTGCCAGCAGCGCCGGACTAGCTCAGTACAATGAGCAGTTCTTC.

This clonotype occurred many times. The chain recombines TRBV20-1 with TRBJ2-1; tentatively, D is TRBD2 (6 bases). Trimming took off 4 bases at V and 4 bases at J, with 14 bases between the two ends. Germline V gives CDR1 DFQATT, CDR2 SNEGSKA (reference sequence). CDR3 size: 14 residues. In DNA form, the CDR3 reads TGCAGTGCTACCGACAGACTAGGATACAATGAGCAGTTCTTC. Translating gives CSATDRLGYNEQFF.

CDR3 amino acids: CASSLGQQGGNEKLFF. CDR3 coding DNA: TGTGCCAGCAGCTTAGGTCAACAGGGTGGCAATGAAAAACTGTTTTTT. The chain carries TRBV7-2 and TRBJ1-4, with D possibly matching TRBD1 (6 bases). Germline V lookup: CDR1 SGHTA, CDR2 FQGNSA. The CDR3 totals 16 residues. With 1 base removed from V and 5 bases from J, the gap between germline ends came to 14 bases. Based on the CDR3 plus reference TRBV7-2 and TRBJ1-4, the full variable domain is GAGVSQSPSNKVTEKGKDVELRCDPISGHTALYWYRQSLGQGLEFLIYFQGNSAPDKSGLPSDRFSAERTGGSVSTLTIQRTQQEDSAVYLCASSLGQQGGNEKLFFGSGTQLSVL.

This clonotype appeared many times. V usage is TRBV3-1 and J usage is TRBJ2-1, with D unresolved. Trimming cost V 0 bases and J 7 bases, with 10 bases left between them. The CDR3 runs to 14 residues. CDR1 and CDR2 from the germline V gene are LGHDT and YNNKEL (reference sequence). The CDR3 loop reads CASSQDLAANEQFF. The CDR3 nucleotides are TGTGCCAGCAGCCAAGATCTTGCGGCAAATGAGCAGTTCTTC.

This clonotype was observed many times. The rearrangement joins TRBV7-2 to TRBJ1-5, with no clear D. Germline values: CDR1 SGHTA, CDR2 FQGNSA. The CDR3 totals 14 residues. The ends were cut back, 0 bases at V and 4 bases at J, with 7 bases in the middle. The chain's CDR3 is CASSLAGQNQPQHF. CDR3 in DNA: TGTGCCAGCAGCTTAGCGGGTCAGAATCAGCCCCAGCATTTT.

This clonotype was seen many times. The chain employs TRBV3-1 and TRBJ2-3, with a possible D match to TRBD1 (6 bases). Trimming removed 1 base from V and 3 bases from J, with 14 bases in between. This CDR3 region has 16 residues. Germline values: CDR1 LGHDT, CDR2 YNNKEL (reference sequence). As DNA, the CDR3 is TGTGCCAGCAGCCAAGGGACTCCTACAGGGACAGATACGCAGTATTTT. Protein product: CASSQGTPTGTDTQYF.

This clonotype was recorded at least ten times. The CDR3 loop reads CSARWEKDTQYF. The CDR3 DNA is TGCAGTGCTAGATGGGAGAAAGATACGCAGTATTTT. V and J are TRBV20-1 and TRBJ2-3; possible D gene TRBD2, 5 bases. The CDR3 runs 12 residues. Trimming pared 2 bases from V and 5 bases from J, leaving 8 bases between. CDR1 DFQATT and CDR2 SNEGSKA come from the germline V gene (reference sequence).

At least ten counts were recorded for this clonotype. The gene calls are TRBV29-1 and TRBJ1-1; D gene unclear. The V and J ends lost 1 base and 11 bases respectively, with 14 bases between them. The V gene's germline CDR1 is SQVTM and CDR2 ANQGSEA. The CDR3 is 12 residues long. CDR3 DNA: TGCAGCGTTGAAGGTGGGATTCTGGCGGCTTTCTTT. Its translation is CSVEGGILAAFF.

This clonotype appeared many times. In nucleotides, the CDR3 is TGTGCCAGCAGCTTTGCAGGACGGGGGAACACTGAAGCTTTCTTT. Protein sequence: CASSFAGRGNTEAFF. The rearrangement links TRBV7-8 to TRBJ1-1; D not resolved. Germline-derived CDR1 and CDR2 are SGHVS and FQNEAQ. V lost 3 bases to trimming and J lost 1 base, with 12 bases between them. The CDR3 has 15 amino acids.

The table lists this clonotype with many counts. V gene TRBV6-5 combines with J gene TRBJ1-4; 9 bases match TRBD1. Germline CDR1 and CDR2: MNHEY and SVGAGI. This CDR3 is 16 amino acids long. J gave up 8 bases and V 6 bases, and 13 bases lay outside the gene matches. The CDR3 nucleotides are TGTGCCAGCAGCACAGGGGGCGTTGTAAAGCGGGAAAAACTGTTTTTT. Translation: CASSTGGVVKREKLFF.

This clonotype came up many times. J is TRBJ1-1 and V is TRBV3-1; 9 bases align to TRBD1. V shed 2 bases and J 4 bases; nucleotides not matched to a gene: 5. The CDR3 consists of 15 residues. Germline V CDR1 and CDR2: LGHDT, YNNKEL (reference sequence). The CDR3 DNA reads as TGTGCCAGCAGCCAATGGGACAGGGAGGGCACTGAAGCTTTCTTT. Protein: CASSQWDREGTEAFF.

This clonotype was recorded many times. The rearrangement uses TRBV27 and TRBJ2-3; TRBD1 matches at 7 bases. CDR3 size: 12 residues. V shed 5 bases, J shed 4 bases, and the junction held 0 bases outside the gene matches. CDR1 MNHEY and CDR2 SMNVEV come from the germline V gene (reference sequence). The CDR3 DNA follows: TGTGCCAGCAGTGACAGGGCAGATACGCAGTATTTT. This gives the protein CASSDRADTQYF.

This clonotype came up a few times. This chain uses TRBV18 with TRBJ1-1; 8 nucleotides agree with TRBD1. Germline V CDR1 and CDR2: KGHSH, LQKENI. CDR3 length: 13 amino acids. J was trimmed by 3 bases and V by 7 bases; bases with no gene match: 4. The CDR3 region is CASLPGQDTEAFF. CDR3 coding DNA: TGTGCCAGCTTACCGGGACAGGACACTGAAGCTTTCTTT.

With regard to this clonotype: A much larger clone lies one base from this, so it may be a read error. The V and J genes are TRBV4-2 and TRBJ1-6; D is perhaps TRBD1 (6 bases). The CDR3 covers 13 residues. Germline values: CDR1 LGHNA, CDR2 YNFKEQ. DNA of the CDR3: TGTGCCAGCAGCAAGGACAGTAATACACCCCTCCACTTT. Translated: CASSKDSNTPLHF.